This T cell receptor beta chain was sequenced during a study of beta chain features in type 1 diabetes. Study-level results: There was a moderate but significant shortening of TCRB CDR3s in all four CD4+ subsets of Type 1 diabetes patients.

Of note for this clone: Its antigen is not identified.

A single heparinised draw of approximately 0.12 L on average was taken per donor. Sorted populations all had greater than 95% purity. Looked up from germline, CDR1 is SGDLS and CDR2 is YYNGEE. CDR3 length: 15 residues. Losses at the gene ends were 0 bases for V and 8 bases for J; bases not matched to a gene: 7. Every isolated RNA sample was fully reverse transcribed, so sequencing captured expressed TCRB transcripts. Profiling relied on immunoSEQ multiplex PCR, and the TCRdb table lists in-frame clones only, not all of them. The repertoire holds about half a million clones, with about 30% as singletons.

The clonotype comes from a man in his late teens or twenties in good health. Source material: naive CD4+ T cells from blood. The rearrangement links TRBV9 to TRBJ2-1; 8 nucleotides agree with TRBD2. The CDR3 reads CASSVDGAGVHEQFF. The CDR3 DNA follows: TGTGCCAGCAGCGTAGACGGAGCGGGAGTACATGAGCAGTTCTTC.